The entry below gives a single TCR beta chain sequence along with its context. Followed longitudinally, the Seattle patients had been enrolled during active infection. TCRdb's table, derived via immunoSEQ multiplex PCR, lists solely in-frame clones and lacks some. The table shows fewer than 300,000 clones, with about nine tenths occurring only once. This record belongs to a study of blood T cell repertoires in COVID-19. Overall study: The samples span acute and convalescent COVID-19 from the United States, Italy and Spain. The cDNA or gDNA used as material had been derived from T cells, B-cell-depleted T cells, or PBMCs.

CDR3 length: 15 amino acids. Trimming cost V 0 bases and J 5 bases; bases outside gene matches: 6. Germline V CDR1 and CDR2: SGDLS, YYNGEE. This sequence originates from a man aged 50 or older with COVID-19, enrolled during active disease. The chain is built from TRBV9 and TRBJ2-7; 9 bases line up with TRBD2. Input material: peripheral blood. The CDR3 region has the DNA TGTGCCAGCAGCGTAGGAAATAGCGGGAGCCACGAGCAGTACTTC. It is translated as CASSVGNSGSHEQYF. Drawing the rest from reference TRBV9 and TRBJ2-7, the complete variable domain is DSGVTQTPKHLITATGQRVTLRCSPRSGDLSVYWYQQSLDQGLQFLIQYYNGEERAKGNILERFSAQQFPDLHSELNLSSLELGDSALYFCASSVGNSGSHEQYFGPGTRLTVT.